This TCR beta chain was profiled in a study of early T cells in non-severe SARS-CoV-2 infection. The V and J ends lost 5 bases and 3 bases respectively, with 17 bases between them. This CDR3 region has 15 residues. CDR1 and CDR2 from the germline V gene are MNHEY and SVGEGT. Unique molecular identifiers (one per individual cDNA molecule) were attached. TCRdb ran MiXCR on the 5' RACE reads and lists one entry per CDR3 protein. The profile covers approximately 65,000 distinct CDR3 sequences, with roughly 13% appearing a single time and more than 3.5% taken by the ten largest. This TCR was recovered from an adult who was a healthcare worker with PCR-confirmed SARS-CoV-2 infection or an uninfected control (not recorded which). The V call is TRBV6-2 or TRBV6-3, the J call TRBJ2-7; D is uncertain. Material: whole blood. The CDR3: CASSPEVPSLYEQYF. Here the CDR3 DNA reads TGTGCCAGCAGTCCTGAAGTTCCCTCCCTCTACGAGCAGTACTTC.